Listed here is a single T cell receptor beta chain. The antigen is not known. The sample originates from a study of T-cell memory formation after mild COVID-19. General study results and limits: Clones that contracted from day 15 to 85 had balanced CD4/CD8; later expanders were CD4+ biased. In pre-infection memory, a portion of responding clones appeared, which suggested that cross-reactive memory joined. Shrinking CD4+ clones were chiefly CM and EM; CD8+ ones were chiefly EMRA.

CDR1 and CDR2 from the germline V gene are LGHNA and YNFKEQ. The V gene end was trimmed by 0 bases and the J gene end by 2 bases; junction bases not matched to a gene: 7. CDR3 length equals 16 residues. TCRdb re-analysed the 5' RACE reads in MiXCR, keeping a single row per CDR3 protein. The table has a few hundred thousand distinct CDR3 sequences, roughly 15% seen once. Sequencing input: PBMCs or a T cell subset sorted from them (not recorded which). The genes are TRBV4-2 and TRBJ2-7, with TRBD2 matching over 7 bases. The sequence came from a man aged 18-30 years who had mild COVID-19 (a few samples of this study predate the infection). Cell type and time point are not known. CDR3 DNA sequence: TGTGCCAGCAGCCAAGATTTCCTAGCGGTCCCCTACGAGCAGTACTTC. Encoded protein: CASSQDFLAVPYEQYF.